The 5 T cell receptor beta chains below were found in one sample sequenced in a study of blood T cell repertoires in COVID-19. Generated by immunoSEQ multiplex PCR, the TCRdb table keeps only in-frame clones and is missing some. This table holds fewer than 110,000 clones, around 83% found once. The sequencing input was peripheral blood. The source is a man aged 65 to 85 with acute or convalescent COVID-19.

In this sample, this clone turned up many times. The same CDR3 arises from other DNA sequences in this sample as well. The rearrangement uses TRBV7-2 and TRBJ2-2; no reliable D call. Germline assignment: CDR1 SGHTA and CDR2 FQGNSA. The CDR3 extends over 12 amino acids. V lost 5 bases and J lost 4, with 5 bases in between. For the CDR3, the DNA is TGTGCCAGCAGCCCCTCCACCGGGGAGCTGTTTTTT. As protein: CASSPSTGELFF. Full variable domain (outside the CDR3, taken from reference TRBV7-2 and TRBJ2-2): GAGVSQSPSNKVTEKGKDVELRCDPISGHTALYWYRQSLGQGLEFLIYFQGNSAPDKSGLPSDRFSAERTGGSVSTLTIQRTQQEDSAVYLCASSPSTGELFFGEGSRLTVL.

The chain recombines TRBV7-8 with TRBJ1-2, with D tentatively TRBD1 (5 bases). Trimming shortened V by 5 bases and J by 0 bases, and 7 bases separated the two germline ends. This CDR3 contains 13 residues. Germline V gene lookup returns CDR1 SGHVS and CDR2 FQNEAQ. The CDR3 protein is CASSPTANYGYTF. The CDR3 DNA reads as TGTGCCAGCAGCCCGACAGCTAACTATGGCTACACCTTC. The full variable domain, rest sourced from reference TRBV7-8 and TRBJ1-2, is GAGVSQSPRYKVAKRGQDVALRCDPISGHVSLFWYQQALGQGPEFLTYFQNEAQLDKSGLPSDRFFAERPEGSVSTLKIQRTQQEDSAVYLCASSPTANYGYTFGSGTRLTVV.

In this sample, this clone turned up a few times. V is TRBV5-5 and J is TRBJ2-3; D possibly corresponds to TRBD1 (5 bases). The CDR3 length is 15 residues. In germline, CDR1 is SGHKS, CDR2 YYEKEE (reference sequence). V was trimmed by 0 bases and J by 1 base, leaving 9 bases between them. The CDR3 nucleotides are TGTGCCAGCAGCTTGGCAGGGATCGGCACAGATACGCAGTATTTT. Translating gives CASSLAGIGTDTQYF.

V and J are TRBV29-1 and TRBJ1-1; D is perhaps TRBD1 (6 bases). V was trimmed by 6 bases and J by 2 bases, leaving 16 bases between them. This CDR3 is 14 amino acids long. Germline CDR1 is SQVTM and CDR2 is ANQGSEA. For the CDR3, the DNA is TGCAGCGTAGGGGACAACGTGGGTAACACTGAAGCTTTCTTT. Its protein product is CSVGDNVGNTEAFF.

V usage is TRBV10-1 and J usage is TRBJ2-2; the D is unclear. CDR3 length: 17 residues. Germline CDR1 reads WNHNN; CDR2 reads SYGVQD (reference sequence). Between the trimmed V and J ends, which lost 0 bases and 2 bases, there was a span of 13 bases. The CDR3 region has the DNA TGCGCCAGCAGTGAGTCGAGTTACAGCACTAACACCGGGGAGCTGTTTTTT. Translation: CASSESSYSTNTGELFF.